This TCR beta chain appears in the sequencing data of a study of breast tumors, draining lymph nodes, adjacent tissues. CDR3 length: 15 residues. From germline, CDR1 is MGHRA and CDR2 YSYEKL. The V end was cut by 0 bases, the J end by 7 bases, with 13 bases between. Samples came from axillary lymph nodes draining the breast cancer. This clonotype was detected ten times or more. Its antigen is not known. TCRdb passed the multiplex PCR reads through MiXCR, listing each CDR3 protein once. The sample records nearly 200,000 distinct CDR3 sequences, roughly 31% being singletons. Study findings and constraints: Compared with lymph nodes, tumors were less diverse; compared with nontumor tissue, more.

This sequence originates from a female donor with breast cancer. Some clones in this sample may be carry-over from other donors' samples. Sequencing was done on a sample of axillary lymph node tissue. V usage is TRBV4-1 and J usage is TRBJ2-1; maybe TRBD2 (5 bases). CDR3 DNA sequence: TGCGCCAGCAGCCAAGAGCGGCTAGCCGGGAATGAGCAGTTCTTC. Translating gives CASSQERLAGNEQFF.